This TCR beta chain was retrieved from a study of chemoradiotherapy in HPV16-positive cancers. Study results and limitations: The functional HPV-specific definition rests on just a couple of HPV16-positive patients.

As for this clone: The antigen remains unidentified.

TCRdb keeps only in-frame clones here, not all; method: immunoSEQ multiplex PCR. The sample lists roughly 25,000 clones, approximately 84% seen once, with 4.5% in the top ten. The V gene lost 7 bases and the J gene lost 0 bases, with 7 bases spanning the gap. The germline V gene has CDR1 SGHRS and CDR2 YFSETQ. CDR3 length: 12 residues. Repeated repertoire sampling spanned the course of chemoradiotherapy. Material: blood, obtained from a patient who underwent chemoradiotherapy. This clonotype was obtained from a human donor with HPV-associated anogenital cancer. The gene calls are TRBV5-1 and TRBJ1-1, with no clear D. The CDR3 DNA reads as TGCGCCAGCCGGGGTCTGAACACTGAAGCTTTCTTT. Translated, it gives CASRGLNTEAFF.